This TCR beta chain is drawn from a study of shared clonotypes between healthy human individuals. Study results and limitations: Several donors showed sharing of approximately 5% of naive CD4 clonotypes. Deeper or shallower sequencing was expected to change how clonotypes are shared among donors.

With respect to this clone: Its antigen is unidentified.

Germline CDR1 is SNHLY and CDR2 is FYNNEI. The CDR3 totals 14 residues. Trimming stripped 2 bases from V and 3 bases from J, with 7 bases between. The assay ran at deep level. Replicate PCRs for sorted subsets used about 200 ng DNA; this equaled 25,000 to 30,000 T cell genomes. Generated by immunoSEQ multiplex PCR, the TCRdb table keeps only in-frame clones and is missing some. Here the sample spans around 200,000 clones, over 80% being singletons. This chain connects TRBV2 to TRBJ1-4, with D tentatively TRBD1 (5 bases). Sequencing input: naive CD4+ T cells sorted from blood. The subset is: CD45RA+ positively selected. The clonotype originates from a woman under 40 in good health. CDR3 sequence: CASSEQGANEKLFF. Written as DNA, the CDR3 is TGTGCCAGCAGTGAACAGGGCGCTAATGAAAAACTGTTTTTT.